This TCR beta chain was sequenced for a study of blood T cell repertoires in COVID-19. Study-level background: T cells, B-cell-depleted T cells, or PBMCs provided the cDNA or gDNA that served as material.

How the authors handled the data: Cell counts per sample came from amplifying reference gene primers. Clones were read by immunoSEQ multiplex PCR, and TCRdb kept only the in-frame ones, dropping some. V, J and clone size were drawn from that table, and D and trimming were deduced from the DNA. The profile shows about 210,000 clones, about 90% of them singletons. Germline CDR1 and CDR2: KGHDR and SFDVKD. The CDR3 has 15 residues. Trimming took off 3 bases at V and 6 bases at J, with 13 bases between the two ends. V is TRBV24-1 and J is TRBJ2-2; D gene uncertain. The sample consisted of peripheral blood. This sequence originates from a man under 40 with acute or convalescent COVID-19. CDR3 loop: CATSDKRSESGELFF. The CDR3 bases are TGTGCCACCAGTGATAAAAGGAGCGAGTCCGGGGAGCTGTTTTTT.